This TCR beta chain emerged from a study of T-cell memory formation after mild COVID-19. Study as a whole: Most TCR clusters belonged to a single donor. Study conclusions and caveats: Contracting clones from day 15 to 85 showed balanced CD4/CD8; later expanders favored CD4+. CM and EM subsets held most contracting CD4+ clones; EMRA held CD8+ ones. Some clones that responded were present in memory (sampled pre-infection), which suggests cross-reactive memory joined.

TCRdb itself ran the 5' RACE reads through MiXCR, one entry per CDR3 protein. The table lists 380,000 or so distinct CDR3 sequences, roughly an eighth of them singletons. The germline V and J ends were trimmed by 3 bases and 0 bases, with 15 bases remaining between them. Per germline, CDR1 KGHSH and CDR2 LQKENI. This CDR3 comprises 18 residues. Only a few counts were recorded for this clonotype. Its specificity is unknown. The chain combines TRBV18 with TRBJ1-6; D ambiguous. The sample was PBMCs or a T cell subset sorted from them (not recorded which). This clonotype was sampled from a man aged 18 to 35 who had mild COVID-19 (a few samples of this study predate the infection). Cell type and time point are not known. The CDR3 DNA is TGTGCCAGCTCACCCACCTCAGTTCGGAGCTCCTATAATTCACCCCTCCACTTT. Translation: CASSPTSVRSSYNSPLHF.